This T cell receptor (beta chain) originates from a study of long-term antiretroviral therapy in people with HIV. Worth noting for this clone: The antigen is not known.

Prior to DNA extraction, the samples held about 1-11 million cryopreserved PBMC. Study conclusions and caveats: The study collected blood between the mid-2000s and the late 2010s, possibly under older ART regimens. HIV repertoires spanned tighter CDR3 length ranges than controls did.

The length of the CDR3 is 15 residues. Trimming shortened V by 1 base and J by 0 bases, and 7 bases separated the two germline ends. Germline loops: CDR1 SEHNR, CDR2 FQNEAQ (reference sequence). This was the immunoSEQ v3.0 assay at survey level. Sequenced by immunoSEQ multiplex PCR; TCRdb stores in-frame clones only, minus some. This table has approximately 30,000 clones, 84% appearing once. The rearrangement links TRBV7-9 to TRBJ2-1; D assignment may be TRBD1 or TRBD2 (5 bases each). The sample was unsorted PBMCs, taken 0.4 years after starting antiretroviral therapy. The TCR was taken from a man between 18 and 29 years old with HIV. CDR3 DNA sequence: TGTGCCAGCAGCTTAGTGGGACCCTCCTACAATGAGCAGTTCTTC. Its translation is CASSLVGPSYNEQFF.